The subject of this entry is one T cell receptor (beta chain). Antigen specificity is unknown. The data are from a study of shared clonotypes between healthy human individuals. Across the whole study: Per-donor plates numbered three CD4 naive, three CD4 memory, two CD8 naive and one CD8 memory.

An assay was performed, and its level was deep. Here immunoSEQ multiplex PCR was the method, and the copy in TCRdb shows in-frame clones only, minus some. The data hold some 1.4 million clones, with approximately 97% observed a single time. The investigators split CD4+ cells into a CD45RA+ naive subset and a CD45RA-negative memory subset. Study-level results: Sorted-subset sequencing, rarefaction showed, was incomplete despite large depth.

Trimming took 0 bases from V and 6 from J, leaving 12 bases between them. Germline loops: CDR1 LNHNV, CDR2 YYDKDF (reference sequence). This CDR3 region has 14 residues. Sequencing used naive CD4+ T cells sorted from blood. Described subset: CD45RA+ positively selected. J is TRBJ2-7 and V is TRBV15; a possible D gene is TRBD2 (6 bases). This clonotype was sampled from a man between 25 and 39 years old in good health. The CDR3 DNA follows: TGTGCCACCAGCAGAGACGGGGGTTACAGCGAGCAGTACTTC. This translates into CATSRDGGYSEQYF. Supplemented by reference TRBV15 and TRBJ2-7, the full variable domain reads DAMVIQNPRYQVTQFGKPVTLSCSQTLNHNVMYWYQQKSSQAPKLLFHYYDKDFNNEADTPDNFQSRRPNTSFCFLDIRSPGLGDTAMYLCATSRDGGYSEQYFGPGTRLTVT.